The 29 T cell receptor beta chains in this list originate from one sample, sequenced in a study of cytomegalovirus exposure and HLA in healthy donors. The PCR used 60 Vbeta and 13 Jbeta primers. Some clones are missing from TCRdb's copy, which holds only in-frame ones; the method was immunoSEQ multiplex PCR. The sample lists 200,000 to 250,000 clones, around four fifths seen once, with 2.5% to 3% in the top ten. Input material: PBMCs. The receptors were gathered from a woman aged 55-75 years in good health and CMV-seropositive.

In its sample, this clone was seen a few times. The V and J genes are TRBV2 and TRBJ1-5; perhaps TRBD1 as D (6 bases). V lost 7 bases, J lost 1 base, and 8 bases lay in between. The CDR3 has 13 amino acids. Per the germline V gene, CDR1 is SNHLY and CDR2 is FYNNEI. The CDR3 sequence: CASNGQSNQPQHF. In DNA form, the CDR3 reads TGTGCCAGCAACGGACAGAGCAATCAGCCCCAGCATTTT.

The V and J genes are TRBV7-8 and TRBJ1-5, with D maybe TRBD1 (6 bases). CDR1 is SGHVS, CDR2 FQNEAQ, per germline. This CDR3 comprises 15 residues. V was pared by 10 bases and J by 2 bases, with 18 bases between. The CDR3 DNA is TGTGCCACAACCACAGGGATCCGTGGCAATCAGCCCCAGCATTTT. This translates into CATTTGIRGNQPQHF.

J is TRBJ1-2 and V is TRBV27, with unresolved D. V was clipped by 3 bases and J by 3 bases, with 11 bases between them. CDR3 length: 14 amino acids. Germline CDR1 and CDR2: MNHEY and SMNVEV (reference sequence). CDR3 sequence reads: CASSFSRGYYGYTF. CDR3 bases: TGTGCCAGCAGTTTTTCTCGGGGATACTATGGCTACACCTTC.

This clone was seen a handful of times. One junction end disagrees with the germline gene, perhaps due to a read error. The CDR3 sequence is CASSLRDRGLDF. The CDR3 DNA follows: TGTGCCAGCAGCTTGCGGGACAGGGGGCTCGACTTC. The V call is TRBV11-2, the J call TRBJ2-7, with TRBD1 identical over 12 bases. The CDR3 loop spans 12 amino acids. Germline V gene data show CDR1 as SGHAT and CDR2 as FQNNGV.

To note about this clone: This sample also contains other DNA sequences that code for the same CDR3. The rearrangement joins TRBV4-2 to TRBJ2-2; D call uncertain. CDR1 and CDR2 (germline): LGHNA, YNFKEQ. Trimming removed 1 base from V and 0 bases from J, with 6 bases in between. CDR3 length: 15 residues. Here the CDR3 reads CASSQAGANTGELFF. The CDR3 region has the DNA TGTGCCAGCAGCCAAGCAGGCGCGAACACCGGGGAGCTGTTTTTT.

This clone was seen once. This rearrangement joins TRBV28 to TRBJ2-4; tentatively, D is TRBD1 (7 bases). The CDR3 totals 13 residues. Germline-derived CDR1 and CDR2 are MDHEN and SYDVKM. Trimming pared 5 bases from V and 9 bases from J, leaving 14 bases between. The CDR3 coding sequence is TGTGCCAGCAGTGAGGGGGCGCGGGGCATTCAGTACTTC. It codes for CASSEGARGIQYF.

This clone was counted a single time. The chain carries TRBV6-6 and TRBJ2-3; the match to TRBD2 covers 10 bases. The length of the CDR3 is 16 residues. Germline CDR1 MNHNY, CDR2 SVGAGI (reference sequence). The trim removed 5 bases at V and 2 bases at J, leaving 7 bases unmatched. DNA for the CDR3: TGTGCCAGCAGTGGAACTAGCGGGGAGTTCACAGATACGCAGTATTTT. Encoded protein: CASSGTSGEFTDTQYF.

The chain carries TRBV14 and TRBJ2-5; 7 bases are a match to TRBD1. Germline V gene sequence: CDR1 SGHDN, CDR2 FVKESK. The CDR3 covers 15 residues. The ends lost 4 bases at V and 1 base at J; junction bases unmatched: 6. The CDR3 reads CASSRQGGSQETQYF. The CDR3 DNA reads TGTGCCAGCAGCCGACAGGGCGGGTCCCAAGAGACCCAGTACTTC.

The J gene is TRBJ2-7, the V gene TRBV18; 8 bases line up with TRBD2. CDR1 is KGHSH, CDR2 LQKENI, per germline. The V and J ends lost 6 bases and 0 bases, in that order; junction bases with no gene match: 7. This CDR3 contains 15 residues. CDR3 amino acids: CASSPTREASYEQYF. In nucleotides, the CDR3 is TGTGCCAGCTCCCCCACGCGGGAGGCCTCCTACGAGCAGTACTTC.

This clone has just a few counts. This chain connects TRBV19 to TRBJ1-2; D uncertain. CDR3 length: 13 residues. CDR1 is LNHDA, CDR2 SQIVND, per germline (reference sequence). V was clipped by 8 bases and J by 0 bases, with 10 bases between them. CDR3 nucleotides: TGTGCCAGTGGGCCGCAAGCTAACTATGGCTACACCTTC. It is translated as CASGPQANYGYTF.

This clone showed up just once. This chain connects TRBV15 to TRBJ1-2; D uncertain. V lost 0 bases and J 4 bases, leaving 9 bases between the germline ends. Germline-derived CDR1 and CDR2 are LNHNV and YYDKDF (reference sequence). The CDR3 runs to 14 residues. CDR3 DNA: TGTGCCACCAGCAGAGACCCGGGAGTCTATGGCTACACCTTC. Encoded protein: CATSRDPGVYGYTF.

CDR3 DNA sequence: TGTGCCAGCAGTAAACAGGGGGAAGGTATCTACGAGCAGTACTTC. This sequence encodes CASSKQGEGIYEQYF. This rearrangement joins TRBV11-2 to TRBJ2-7, with 8 bases identical to TRBD1. Germline CDR1 reads SGHAT; CDR2 reads FQNNGV. This CDR3 is 15 amino acids long. V lost 6 bases to trimming and J lost 3 bases; unmatched junction nucleotides: 10.

The rearrangement links TRBV12-5 to TRBJ2-3; D unresolved. V lost 6 bases to trimming and J lost 3 bases, with 4 bases between them. From germline, CDR1 is LGHNT and CDR2 FRNRAP. This CDR3 region has 11 residues. The CDR3 nucleotides are TGTGCTAGTGGCCAAACAGATACGCAGTATTTT. Its protein product is CASGQTDTQYF.

V usage is TRBV30 and J usage is TRBJ2-3; D unresolved. Germline V CDR1 and CDR2: GTSNPN, SVGIG (reference sequence). The CDR3 has 14 amino acids. V lost 1 base to trimming and J lost 6 bases, with 14 bases between them. The CDR3 sequence is CAWSGGSAGDTQYF. The CDR3 DNA reads as TGTGCCTGGAGTGGAGGCTCCGCTGGGGATACGCAGTATTTT.

V is TRBV9 and J is TRBJ2-7; perhaps TRBD1 as D (5 bases). Trimming cost V 0 bases and J 7 bases, with 17 bases left between them. Germline CDR1 and CDR2: SGDLS and YYNGEE. The CDR3 extends over 15 amino acids. CDR3 sequence reads: CASSVVDTADGEQYF. The DNA for the CDR3 is TGTGCCAGCAGCGTAGTGGACACCGCGGACGGAGAGCAGTACTTC.

As regards this clone: The CDR3 carries no conserved terminal phenylalanine or tryptophan, so it likely arises from a read error. The V call is TRBV4-1, the J call TRBJ1-2; D remains ambiguous. V shed 0 bases and J shed 7 bases, with 15 bases lying between them. The germline CDR1 and CDR2 sequences are MGHRA and YSYEKL. The length of the CDR3 is 15 residues. For the CDR3, the DNA is TGCGCCAGCAGCCAAGAAGAGAGGGAGTCCCCTGGCTACACCTCC. Its translation is CASSQEERESPGYTS.

V is TRBV5-1 and J is TRBJ2-6; D gene ambiguous. This CDR3 spans 15 amino acids. V was trimmed by 0 bases and J by 0 bases, leaving 4 bases between them. Germline V gene data show CDR1 as SGHRS and CDR2 as YFSETQ. The CDR3 spells CASSLALSGANVLTF. The CDR3 DNA follows: TGCGCCAGCAGCTTGGCCCTCTCTGGGGCCAACGTCCTGACTTTC.

J is TRBJ2-3 and V is TRBV5-1, with TRBD2 identical over 14 bases. The CDR3 contains 19 residues. Per the germline V gene, CDR1 is SGHRS and CDR2 is YFSETQ. Trimming removed 4 bases from V and 0 bases from J; junction bases left unmatched: 10. The CDR3 reads CASSPRRTSGRTSTDTQYF. The DNA for the CDR3 is TGCGCCAGCAGCCCCCGCCGGACTAGCGGGAGGACTAGCACAGATACGCAGTATTTT.

The chain employs TRBV6-1 and TRBJ2-3; the D is unclear. There are 14 residues in the CDR3. V was clipped by 3 bases and J by 2 bases, with 9 bases between them. Per the germline V gene, CDR1 is MNHNS and CDR2 is SASEGT. The DNA for the CDR3 is TGTGCCAGCAGTGATCGCGGAATCACAGATACGCAGTATTTT. Its protein product is CASSDRGITDTQYF.

V gene TRBV5-1 combines with J gene TRBJ1-5, with TRBD1 matching over 11 bases. V lost 4 bases to trimming and J lost 2 bases; unmatched junction nucleotides: 2. The germline CDR1 and CDR2 sequences are SGHRS and YFSETQ. The CDR3 extends over 15 amino acids. For the CDR3, the DNA is TGCGCCAGCAGCCTGGGACAGGGGGGCAATCAGCCCCAGCATTTT. Residues: CASSLGQGGNQPQHF.

Of note for this clone: The sample contains more than one DNA sequence encoding this CDR3. The gene calls are TRBV9 and TRBJ2-3, with D possibly TRBD1 on 6 matching bases. The CDR3 loop spans 15 amino acids. Germline V gene sequence: CDR1 SGDLS, CDR2 YYNGEE. V lost 0 bases and J lost 1, with 9 bases in between. The CDR3 is CASSVGSGGTDTQYF. The CDR3 bases are TGTGCCAGCAGCGTAGGGTCAGGGGGCACAGATACGCAGTATTTT.

This chain connects TRBV2 to TRBJ1-1; 12 bases fit TRBD1. This CDR3 region has 16 residues. CDR1 and CDR2 from the germline V gene are SNHLY and FYNNEI. V lost 5 bases, J lost 7 bases, and 11 bases stayed unmatched. The DNA of the CDR3 is TGTGCCAGCAGTCCTCTTACCGGGACAGGGGGCAATGAAGCTTTCTTT. This translates into CASSPLTGTGGNEAFF. The full variable domain, completed using reference TRBV2 and TRBJ1-1, is EPEVTQTPSHQVTQMGQEVILRCVPISNHLYFYWYRQILGQKVEFLVSFYNNEISEKSEIFDDQFSVERPDGSNFTLKIRSTKLEDSAMYFCASSPLTGTGGNEAFFGQGTRLTVV.

The chain carries TRBV15 and TRBJ2-7; possible D gene TRBD2, 6 bases. The CDR3 has 14 residues. V dropped 1 base and J dropped 2 bases, with 9 bases sitting between them. CDR1 and CDR2 from the germline V gene are LNHNV and YYDKDF (reference sequence). For the CDR3, the DNA is TGTGCCACCAGCAGAGGCGGGGAGGCCTACGAGCAGTACTTC. As protein: CATSRGGEAYEQYF.

This clone was counted a few times. This sample includes further DNA sequences coding for the same CDR3. The chain combines TRBV7-2 with TRBJ2-5; 11 positions agree with TRBD2. The CDR3 contains 16 residues. Trimming took 0 bases from V and 4 from J; bases not matched to a gene: 4. The germline V gene encodes CDR1 SGHTA and CDR2 FQGNSA. CDR3 bases: TGTGCCAGCAGCTTAGCTAGCGGGGGGGCCGGAGAGACCCAGTACTTC. Translation: CASSLASGGAGETQYF.

For the CDR3, the DNA is TGTGCCAGCAGAACCGGGACCGGAGGGGACAAACTGTTTTTT. Its translation: CASRTGTGGDKLFF. The chain joins TRBV7-6 to TRBJ1-4, with D possibly being TRBD1 (5 bases). Germline assignment: CDR1 SGHVS and CDR2 FNYEAQ. CDR3 length: 14 residues. Trimming pared 6 bases from V and 11 bases from J, leaving 19 bases between. Full variable domain (rest looked up from reference TRBV7-6 and TRBJ1-4): GAGVSQSPRYKVTKRGQDVALRCDPISGHVSLYWYRQALGQGPEFLTYFNYEAQQDKSGLPNDRFSAERPEGSISTLTIQRTEQRDSAMYRCASRTGTGGDKLFFGSGTQLSVL.

The chain recombines TRBV11-2 with TRBJ1-2; possibly TRBD1 for D (6 bases). The CDR3 contains 15 residues. Trimming shortened V by 3 bases and J by 1 base, and 12 bases separated the two germline ends. Per germline, CDR1 SGHAT and CDR2 FQNNGV. CDR3 nucleotide sequence: TGTGCCAGCAGCTTCGGACAGAACCTTAACTATGGCTACACCTTC. Protein: CASSFGQNLNYGYTF.

The chain joins TRBV7-9 to TRBJ1-6; D not certain. Germline V gene sequence: CDR1 SEHNR, CDR2 FQNEAQ (reference sequence). The CDR3 loop spans 14 amino acids. V lost 2 bases to trimming and J lost 13 bases, with 15 bases between them. CDR3 DNA sequence: TGTGCCAGCAGCTTACCCTGGGATAGAGGGCCCCTCCACTTT. It yields the protein CASSLPWDRGPLHF.

The chain uses TRBV10-3 and TRBJ1-1; possible D gene TRBD1, 5 bases. Trimming removed 8 bases from V and 0 bases from J, with 10 bases in between. Germline V gene data show CDR1 as ENHRY and CDR2 as SYGVKD. The CDR3 contains 13 residues. CDR3 sequence (DNA): TGTGCCATCGCCGACAGCATGAACACTGAAGCTTTCTTT. Its protein is CAIADSMNTEAFF.

This clone showed up just a few times. The CDR3 sequence: CASSVRTVGNQPQHF. The DNA for the CDR3 is TGTGCCAGCAGTGTACGGACAGTAGGGAATCAGCCCCAGCATTTT. The V call is TRBV6-1, the J call TRBJ1-5; a weak D match, TRBD1 (6 bases). V lost 4 bases and J 4 bases, leaving 14 bases between the germline ends. CDR3 length: 15 amino acids. Germline CDR1 MNHNS, CDR2 SASEGT.